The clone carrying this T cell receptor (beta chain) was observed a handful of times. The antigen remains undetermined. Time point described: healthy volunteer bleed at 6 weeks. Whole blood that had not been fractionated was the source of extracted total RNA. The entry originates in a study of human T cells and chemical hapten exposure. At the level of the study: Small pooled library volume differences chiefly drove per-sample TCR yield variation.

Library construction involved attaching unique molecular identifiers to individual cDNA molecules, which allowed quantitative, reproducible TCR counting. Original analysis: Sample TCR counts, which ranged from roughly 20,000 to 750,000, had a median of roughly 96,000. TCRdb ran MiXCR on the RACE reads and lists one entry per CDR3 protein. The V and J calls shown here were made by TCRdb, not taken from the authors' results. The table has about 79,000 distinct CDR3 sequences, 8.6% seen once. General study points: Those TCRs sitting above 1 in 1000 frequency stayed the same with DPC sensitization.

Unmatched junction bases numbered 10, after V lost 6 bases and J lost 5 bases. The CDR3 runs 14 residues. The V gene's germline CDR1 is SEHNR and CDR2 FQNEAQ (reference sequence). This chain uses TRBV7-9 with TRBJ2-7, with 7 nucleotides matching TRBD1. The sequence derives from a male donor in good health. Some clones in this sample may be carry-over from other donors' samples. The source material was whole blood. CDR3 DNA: TGTGCCAGCAGGCCTACAGGGGAGTCCCACGAGCAGTACTTC. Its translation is CASRPTGESHEQYF.